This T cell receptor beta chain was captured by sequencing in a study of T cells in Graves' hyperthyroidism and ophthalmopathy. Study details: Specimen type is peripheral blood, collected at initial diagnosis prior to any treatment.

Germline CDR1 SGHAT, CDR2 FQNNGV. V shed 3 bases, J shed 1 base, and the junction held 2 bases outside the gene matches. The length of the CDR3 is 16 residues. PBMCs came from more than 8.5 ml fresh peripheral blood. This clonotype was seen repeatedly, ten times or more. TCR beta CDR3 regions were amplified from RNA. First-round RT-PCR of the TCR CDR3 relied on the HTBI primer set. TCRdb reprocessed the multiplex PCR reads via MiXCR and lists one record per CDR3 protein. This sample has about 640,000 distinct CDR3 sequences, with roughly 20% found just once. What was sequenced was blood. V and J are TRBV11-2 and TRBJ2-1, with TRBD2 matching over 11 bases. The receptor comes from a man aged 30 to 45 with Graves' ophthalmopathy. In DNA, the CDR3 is TGTGCCAGCAGCTTTACTAGCGGGAGTTCCTACAATGAGCAGTTCTTC. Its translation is CASSFTSGSSYNEQFF.